This entry features one TCR beta chain sequence. Its antigen is as yet unknown. This specimen belongs to a study of T-cell reconstitution after alpha-beta-depleted transplantation in children. Germline V gives CDR1 WNHNN, CDR2 SYGVQD (reference sequence). CDR3 length: 12 residues. Deletions cut 8 bases from V and 8 bases from J, with 13 bases between. Study observations and caveats: At the one-year point after transplant, T-cell counts and TCRbeta diversity were found to come mostly from T cells that had been newly produced. About two months after transplant, alpha-beta T cells reportedly came from several hundred expanded graft clones. Diversity of TCRbeta at day 60 was high in some patients, arising from surviving recipient T cells and thymic progenitors.

It was with unique molecular identifiers that the TCRbeta library was prepared. TCRdb redid the calling of the PCR reads with MiXCR, one entry per CDR3 protein. The sample lists fewer than 1 million distinct CDR3 sequences, about 15% occurring once. This clonotype was obtained from a male patient between 5 and 17 years old who had a stem cell transplant for acute lymphoblastic leukemia, so the T cells may come from the graft donor. The sample consisted of PBMCs, mostly from graft donor cells, taken 360 days after TCRalphabeta/CD19-depleted stem cell transplant. The chain has TRBV10-1 and TRBJ2-1; TRBD1 might be the D (5 bases). The CDR3 protein is CASGASTYEQFF. For the CDR3, the DNA is TGCGCCAGCGGGGCCTCTACCTATGAGCAGTTCTTC.